The 7 T cell receptor beta chains listed next were all sequenced from one sample in a study of cytomegalovirus exposure and HLA in healthy donors (dated by TCRdb to 2017 to 2019). Receptors were amplified or captured by the immunoSEQ multiplex PCR assay. For the multiplex PCR, a mixture combining 60 forward primers for TCR Vbeta segments and 13 reverse primers for TCR Jbeta segments was used. TCRdb re-hosts the immuneACCESS table, in-frame sequences only. Its copies lack some clones; in the studies checked, an unresolved V gene accounts for under half of them, and the cause for the rest is not known. Recorded for this sample are 150,000 to 200,000 clones; roughly 85% of them occurred a single time. The ten top clones hold about 1.7% of the sample. Sequencing used PBMCs. The receptors stem from a woman aged 18-35 years in good health and CMV-seronegative.

The chain links TRBV2 to TRBJ2-2; maybe TRBD2 (5 bases). V lost 3 bases, J lost 1 base, and 9 bases lay in between. This CDR3 comprises 15 residues. Germline values: CDR1 SNHLY, CDR2 FYNNEI. The CDR3 sequence is CASSDKGLNTGELFF. The CDR3 DNA sequence: TGTGCCAGCAGTGATAAAGGACTGAACACCGGGGAGCTGTTTTTT.

The chain has TRBV19 and TRBJ2-4; D is ambiguous. V gave up 1 base and J gave up 1 base, with 14 bases separating them. Per germline, CDR1 LNHDA and CDR2 SQIVND (reference sequence). The CDR3 is 17 amino acids. CDR3 DNA sequence: TGTGCCAGTAGTATAGTTTTCCGGAGATCGGCCAAAAACATTCAGTACTTC. Translated, it gives CASSIVFRRSAKNIQYF.

This clone has a single count. The V call is TRBV27, the J call TRBJ2-2, with a weak D call TRBD1 (6 bases). V was trimmed by 4 bases and J by 1 base, leaving 10 bases between them. The length of the CDR3 is 15 residues. The germline CDR1 and CDR2 sequences are MNHEY and SMNVEV (reference sequence). The CDR3 nucleotides read TGTGCCAGCAGTTCAACAGGGTTGAACACCGGGGAGCTGTTTTTT. Translation gives CASSSTGLNTGELFF.

The chain employs TRBV5-4 and TRBJ1-1; D may be TRBD1 (5 bases). The CDR3 covers 17 residues. Germline assignment: CDR1 SGHNT and CDR2 YYREEE (reference sequence). The V gene lost 1 base and the J gene lost 4 bases, with 20 bases spanning the gap. The CDR3 spells CASSLIGLGRGSTEAFF. The CDR3 coding sequence is TGTGCCAGCAGCTTGATTGGGTTAGGGCGGGGGTCCACTGAAGCTTTCTTT. Full variable domain (rest looked up from reference TRBV5-4 and TRBJ1-1): ETGVTQSPTHLIKTRGQQVTLRCSSQSGHNTVSWYQQALGQGPQFIFQYYREEENGRGNFPPRFSGLQFPNYSSELNVNALELDDSALYLCASSLIGLGRGSTEAFFGQGTRLTVV.

V gene TRBV6-5 combines with J gene TRBJ1-1; D is unresolved. The V and J ends lost 2 bases and 1 base respectively, with 5 bases between them. CDR3 size: 13 residues. The germline CDR1 and CDR2 sequences are MNHEY and SVGAGI. CDR3 sequence (DNA): TGTGCCAGCAGTTACGCGGGGAACACTGAAGCTTTCTTT. This encodes CASSYAGNTEAFF.

V usage is TRBV23-1 and J usage is TRBJ1-1, with D perhaps TRBD1 (5 bases). TRBV23-1 is designated an ORF whose function remains uncertain. Trimming took off 4 bases at V and 6 bases at J, with 30 bases between the two ends. The CDR3 runs 19 residues. CDR3 in DNA: TGCGCCAGCAGTCCCCTGGAACAGGCACGAATTAGGGTGAAGCCTGAAGCTTTCTTT. The encoded protein is CASSPLEQARIRVKPEAFF.

The V gene is TRBV28, the J gene TRBJ2-1, with a weak D call TRBD2 (6 bases). This CDR3 comprises 15 residues. Between the trimmed V and J ends, which lost 3 bases and 9 bases, there was a span of 18 bases. CDR1 is MDHEN, CDR2 SYDVKM, per germline. The CDR3 DNA follows: TGTGCCAGCAGTTTTACACCGGGAGTAGGAGGTGAGCAGTTCTTC. It is translated as CASSFTPGVGGEQFF.